The 20 T cell receptor beta chains below were found in one sample sequenced in a study of blood T cell repertoires in COVID-19. The table came from immunoSEQ multiplex PCR; TCRdb's copy has only in-frame clones and leaves some out. The table has 40,000 or so clones, approximately 89% seen once; the top ten hold roughly 2.2%. Sequencing was carried out using peripheral blood. The receptors stem from a man between 45 and 60 years old with active COVID-19.

CDR3 sequence: CASSPAVSFDYTF. DNA of the CDR3: TGTGCCAGCAGCCCGGCGGTATCCTTTGACTACACCTTC. This sequence joins TRBV5-4 and TRBJ1-2; D is uncertain. Between the trimmed V and J ends, which lost 4 bases and 10 bases, there was a span of 17 bases. CDR3 length equals 13 residues. Germline V gives CDR1 SGHNT, CDR2 YYREEE (reference sequence).

The rearrangement links TRBV5-1 to TRBJ2-3; 7 positions match TRBD1. Germline V gives CDR1 SGHRS, CDR2 YFSETQ. The CDR3 totals 14 residues. Unmatched junction bases numbered 6, after V lost 5 bases and J lost 3 bases. CDR3 coding DNA: TGCGCCAGCAGGCGGACAGGAGTAACAGATACGCAGTATTTT. It encodes CASRRTGVTDTQYF.

The genes are TRBV6-2 or TRBV6-3 and TRBJ2-3; the match to TRBD2 covers 7 bases. The V segment lost 8 bases and the J segment 4 bases; nucleotides outside the gene matches: 15. The germline gives CDR1 MNHEY, CDR2 SVGEGT. The CDR3 totals 16 residues. CDR3 DNA: TGTGCCAGCGGTTCTGGGCGAGCGGGGCTCTCAGATACGCAGTATTTT. Its translation: CASGSGRAGLSDTQYF.

The J gene is TRBJ2-7, the V gene TRBV30; D is unclear. The CDR3 spans 13 residues. Trimming stripped 2 bases from V and 3 bases from J, with 11 bases between. Germline assignment: CDR1 GTSNPN and CDR2 SVGIG (reference sequence). The CDR3 DNA follows: TGTGCCTGGAGTTACTCGCACAGCTACGAGCAGTACTTC. This gives the protein CAWSYSHSYEQYF.

This clone was seen more than once but under ten times. The CDR3 sequence: CASSTYRDSRVYTF. DNA of the CDR3: TGTGCCAGCAGCACCTACCGGGACAGTCGGGTCTACACCTTC. This sequence joins TRBV7-9 and TRBJ1-2, with 7 bases aligning to TRBD1. CDR1 is SEHNR and CDR2 is FQNEAQ in the germline V gene (reference sequence). The CDR3 loop spans 14 amino acids. Trimming cost V 5 bases and J 10 bases; bases outside gene matches: 13.

V gene TRBV5-1 combines with J gene TRBJ2-7; 7 bases line up with TRBD1. CDR3 length: 14 amino acids. The germline V gene encodes CDR1 SGHRS and CDR2 YFSETQ. V was clipped by 3 bases and J by 0 bases; unmatched bases: 3. CDR3 region: CASSSTGSSYEQYF. In DNA form, the CDR3 reads TGCGCCAGCAGCTCGACAGGGTCCTCCTACGAGCAGTACTTC.

The rearrangement joins TRBV11-3 to TRBJ2-5; D perhaps matches TRBD1 (6 bases). The V gene's germline CDR1 is SGHNT and CDR2 YENEEA. V was trimmed by 1 base and J by 2 bases, leaving 11 bases between them. The CDR3 extends over 15 amino acids. The CDR3 coding sequence is TGTGCCAGCAGCTTAGGGGGACAAATTCAAGAGACCCAGTACTTC. This encodes CASSLGGQIQETQYF.

The chain recombines TRBV7-8 with TRBJ2-7, with 12 bases lining up with TRBD1. The V segment lost 4 bases and the J segment 9 bases; nucleotides outside the gene matches: 4. The CDR3 is 13 amino acids. The germline V gene has CDR1 SGHVS and CDR2 FQNEAQ. The CDR3 loop reads CASSSGQGARQYF. In DNA form, the CDR3 reads TGTGCCAGCAGCTCGGGACAGGGGGCTAGGCAGTACTTC.

The CDR3 sequence is CASSSSGGSYNEQFF. The DNA for the CDR3 is TGTGCCAGCAGCTCTAGCGGGGGCTCCTACAATGAGCAGTTCTTC. The rearrangement joins TRBV7-3 to TRBJ2-1; 10 positions match TRBD2. Germline V lookup: CDR1 SGHTA, CDR2 FQGTGA. Losses at the gene ends were 4 bases for V and 0 bases for J; bases not matched to a gene: 0. This CDR3 spans 15 amino acids.

The chain carries TRBV27 and TRBJ2-7, with TRBD1 identical over 9 bases. CDR1 and CDR2 (germline): MNHEY, SMNVEV (reference sequence). The CDR3 runs to 14 residues. V lost 3 bases and J lost 6; bases outside the gene matches: 6. The CDR3, as DNA: TGTGCCAGCAGTTTCCTCGGGACAGGGAGCGAGCAGTACTTC. It specifies CASSFLGTGSEQYF.

This sequence joins TRBV19 and TRBJ2-3; TRBD2 is a possible D gene (6 bases). CDR3 length: 14 residues. Trimming shortened V by 5 bases and J by 2 bases, and 11 bases separated the two germline ends. Per the germline V gene, CDR1 is LNHDA and CDR2 is SQIVND (reference sequence). The CDR3 is CASSEGLYTDTQYF. CDR3 DNA sequence: TGTGCCAGTAGTGAGGGACTTTACACAGATACGCAGTATTTT.

The chain recombines TRBV5-1 with TRBJ2-1; TRBD2 agrees at 10 bases. Germline CDR1 and CDR2: SGHRS and YFSETQ. CDR3 length equals 15 residues. V trimming: 4 bases; J trimming: 4 bases; junction bases outside the gene matches: 5. CDR3 coding DNA: TGCGCCAGCAGCGGAGGACTAGCGGATTACAATGAGCAGTTCTTC. Protein sequence: CASSGGLADYNEQFF.

This clone was recorded once. V and J are TRBV3-1 (or the pseudogene TRBV3-2) and TRBJ2-1; the match to TRBD1 covers 8 bases. The germline V gene encodes CDR1 LGHDT and CDR2 YNNKEL (reference sequence). The CDR3 runs 15 residues. Trimming at V came to 4 bases and at J to 5 bases, leaving 7 bases not matched to a gene. The CDR3 region is CASSRGTGGDNEQFF. The CDR3 DNA sequence: TGTGCCAGCAGCCGCGGGACAGGCGGGGACAATGAGCAGTTCTTC.

The rearrangement joins TRBV7-2 to TRBJ1-4; TRBD1 aligns across 8 bases. The CDR3 contains 16 residues. Germline V lookup: CDR1 SGHTA, CDR2 FQGNSA. The junction had 10 bases not matched to a gene; V was cut back by 5 bases and J by 5 bases. The CDR3 loop reads CASSIGNRGTNEKLFF. In DNA, the CDR3 is TGTGCCAGCAGCATAGGAAACAGGGGGACGAATGAAAAACTGTTTTTT.

This sequence joins TRBV2 and TRBJ2-3; no firm D call. CDR1 is SNHLY and CDR2 is FYNNEI in the germline V gene. With 4 bases removed from V and 6 bases from J, the gap between germline ends came to 17 bases. The CDR3 loop spans 15 amino acids. DNA for the CDR3: TGTGCCAGCAGTGGCCAGATTCCTCCCGGGGATACGCAGTATTTT. It is translated as CASSGQIPPGDTQYF.

The genes are TRBV7-2 and TRBJ1-2; D is possibly TRBD1 (5 bases). With 5 bases removed from V and 5 bases from J, the gap between germline ends came to 21 bases. The CDR3 loop spans 16 amino acids. The germline V gene encodes CDR1 SGHTA and CDR2 FQGNSA. CDR3 in DNA: TGTGCCAGCAGCCTCCCCCGGGCCCAGGGTTGGTATGGCTACACCTTC. Translating it yields CASSLPRAQGWYGYTF. The whole variable domain, filled in from reference TRBV7-2 and TRBJ1-2, reads GAGVSQSPSNKVTEKGKDVELRCDPISGHTALYWYRQSLGQGLEFLIYFQGNSAPDKSGLPSDRFSAERTGGSVSTLTIQRTQQEDSAVYLCASSLPRAQGWYGYTFGSGTRLTVV.

This clone came up once. The chain uses TRBV5-1 and TRBJ2-5; D remains unclear. Trimming stripped 4 bases from V and 3 bases from J, with 13 bases between. Germline CDR1 and CDR2: SGHRS and YFSETQ. The CDR3 has 14 residues. This CDR3 is CASSDDDIEETQYF. In DNA, the CDR3 is TGCGCCAGCAGCGATGACGACATAGAAGAGACCCAGTACTTC. The variable domain in full, with the rest retrieved from reference TRBV5-1 and TRBJ2-5, is KAGVTQTPRYLIKTRGQQVTLSCSPISGHRSVSWYQQTPGQGLQFLFEYFSETQRNKGNFPGRFSGRQFSNSRSEMNVSTLELGDSALYLCASSDDDIEETQYFGPGTRLLVL.

This clone was detected once. The CDR3 DNA is TGTGCCAGCAGCTTGGAACCATGGGCGAACACTGAAGCTTTCTTT. Residues: CASSLEPWANTEAFF. V and J are TRBV5-6 and TRBJ1-1; the D is unclear. V gave up 0 bases and J gave up 1 base, with 10 bases separating them. The CDR3 consists of 15 residues. Germline V gene sequence: CDR1 SGHDT, CDR2 YYEEEE.

V and J are TRBV9 and TRBJ2-5; no reliable D call. Trimming shortened V by 1 base and J by 5 bases, and 12 bases separated the two germline ends. This CDR3 has 14 amino acids. Looked up from germline, CDR1 is SGDLS and CDR2 is YYNGEE. The CDR3 region is CASSVSLGYETQYF. In DNA, the CDR3 is TGTGCCAGCAGCGTATCCCTCGGTTATGAGACCCAGTACTTC.

The chain carries TRBV6-2 or TRBV6-3 and TRBJ1-5; weak D call: TRBD1 (5 bases). V was clipped by 0 bases and J by 4 bases, with 7 bases between them. The CDR3 totals 14 residues. CDR1 and CDR2 from the germline V gene are MNHEY and SVGEGT. Here the CDR3 reads CASSYSNRNQPQHF. CDR3 DNA sequence: TGTGCCAGCAGTTACTCGAACAGGAATCAGCCCCAGCATTTT.